These 8 T cell receptor beta chains were sequenced from one sample in a study of CD8+CD57+ T cells in acquired aplastic anemia. For CDR3 and TCR beta VDJ profiling, genomic DNA was the template used. TCRdb recomputed calls from the reads with MiXCR, one row per CDR3 protein. Of some 180,000 distinct CDR3 sequences in the sample, around half were seen once. The sample consisted of sorted CD4+, CD8+, or CD8+CD57+ T cells (not recorded which) from PBMCs. These receptors were taken from a human donor in good health.

The V gene is TRBV15, the J gene TRBJ1-2; the D gene is possibly TRBD1 (5 bases). The germline V gene encodes CDR1 LNHNV and CDR2 YYDKDF (reference sequence). Trimming pared 3 bases from V and 7 bases from J, leaving 12 bases between. This CDR3 is 13 amino acids long. CDR3 region: CATSRSPGTGYTF. The CDR3 coding sequence is TGTGCCACCAGCAGGTCCCCAGGGACTGGCTACACCTTC.

This clonotype has a handful of counts. The rearrangement links TRBV29-1 to TRBJ1-2, with 8 bases lining up with TRBD1. The CDR3 is 12 residues long. Germline loops: CDR1 SQVTM, CDR2 ANQGSEA. With 6 bases clipped from V and 4 bases from J, the junction kept 4 bases outside the gene matches. CDR3 protein: CSVDRGGYGYTF. As DNA, the CDR3 is TGCAGCGTCGACAGGGGAGGCTATGGCTACACCTTC.

This clonotype has at least ten counts. The CDR3 loop reads CARQGRNQPQHF. Written as DNA, the CDR3 is TGTGCCAGACAGGGACGCAATCAGCCCCAGCATTTT. The rearrangement joins TRBV3-1 to TRBJ1-5, with D possibly matching TRBD1 (6 bases). V was cut by 9 bases and J by 2 bases, with 8 bases left in between. This CDR3 is built from 12 residues. The germline gives CDR1 LGHDT, CDR2 YNNKEL (reference sequence).

The chain is built from TRBV5-1 and TRBJ1-1; D gene uncertain. The CDR3 runs 14 residues. CDR1 is SGHRS and CDR2 is YFSETQ in the germline V gene. V lost 1 base to trimming and J lost 1 base, with 8 bases between them. CDR3 loop: CASSLIGGNTEAFF. The CDR3 region has the DNA TGCGCCAGCAGCTTGATAGGCGGGAACACTGAAGCTTTCTTT.

This clonotype was found many times. The V and J genes are TRBV7-9 and TRBJ1-5; D gene uncertain. Trimming stripped 1 base from V and 2 bases from J, with 6 bases between. The CDR3 is made up of 14 amino acids. Germline-derived CDR1 and CDR2 are SEHNR and FQNEAQ (reference sequence). The CDR3 sequence: CASSLGHGNQPQHF. As DNA, the CDR3 is TGTGCCAGCAGCTTAGGTCACGGCAATCAGCCCCAGCATTTT. The variable domain in full, completed from reference TRBV7-9 and TRBJ1-5, reads DTGVSQNPRHKITKRGQNVTFRCDPISEHNRLYWYRQTLGQGPEFLTYFQNEAQLEKSRLLSDRFSAERPKGSFSTLEIQRTEQGDSAMYLCASSLGHGNQPQHFGDGTRLSIL.

The genes are TRBV11-3 and TRBJ2-3; D unresolved. The V gene lost 1 base and the J gene lost 6 bases, with 11 bases spanning the gap. CDR3 size: 14 residues. From germline, CDR1 is SGHNT and CDR2 YENEEA. The CDR3: CASSLGGASDTQYF. CDR3 DNA sequence: TGTGCCAGCAGCTTAGGAGGAGCATCGGATACGCAGTATTTT.

This clonotype was seen only a few times. The rearrangement joins TRBV6-2 or TRBV6-3 to TRBJ2-7, with TRBD1 matching over 7 bases. V dropped 2 bases and J dropped 7; count of bases not matched to a gene: 23. The CDR3 loop spans 19 amino acids. The germline CDR1 and CDR2 sequences are MNHEY and SVGEGT. The CDR3 nucleotides are TGTGCCAGCAGTTACCCGATTGGGAGTCGGACAGGTGGCCAAAGGGAGCAGTACTTC. Translating it yields CASSYPIGSRTGGQREQYF.

This clonotype was recorded at least ten times. V gene TRBV2 combines with J gene TRBJ1-1, with D possibly being TRBD1 (5 bases). Between the trimmed V and J ends, which lost 10 bases and 3 bases, there was a span of 15 bases. Germline V gene sequence: CDR1 SNHLY, CDR2 FYNNEI. The CDR3 totals 13 residues. CDR3 nucleotide sequence: TGTGCCACGATGGACACCACACACACTGAAGCTTTCTTT. Amino acid sequence: CATMDTTHTEAFF.